This entry describes one T cell receptor beta chain. In the original analysis: Estimation of nucleated cell counts was performed using reference gene primer amplification. The table came from immunoSEQ multiplex PCR; TCRdb's copy has only in-frame clones and leaves some out. That table furnishes V, J and clone size, whereas the DNA furnished D and trimming. The table lists 200,000 to 300,000 clones, around nine tenths of them singletons. This record comes from a study of blood T cell repertoires in COVID-19. Background on the study: The United States, Italy and Spain provided the acute and convalescent COVID-19 samples. Sources were T cells, B-cell-depleted T cells, or PBMCs; the material itself was cDNA or gDNA.

The CDR3 contains 15 residues. With V trimmed by 5 bases and J by 7 bases, 9 bases remained unmatched. Germline assignment: CDR1 SNHLY and CDR2 FYNNEI. The J gene is TRBJ1-5, the V gene TRBV2; 9 positions match TRBD1. The sequenced sample was peripheral blood. This TCR came from a man between 35 and 55 years old who had recovered from COVID-19. The CDR3 reads CASSRTGGAEQPQHF. The CDR3 DNA reads as TGTGCCAGCAGTCGTACAGGGGGCGCAGAACAGCCCCAGCATTTT.